This T cell receptor (beta chain) was obtained from a study of cytomegalovirus exposure and HLA in healthy donors. The PCR made use of 60 Vbeta and 13 Jbeta primers. Generated by immunoSEQ multiplex PCR, the TCRdb table keeps only in-frame clones and is missing some. The sample has approximately 160,000 clones; approximately 88% are singletons. The V gene's germline CDR1 is KGHSH and CDR2 LQKENI. The CDR3 covers 15 residues. V dropped 3 bases and J dropped 4 bases, with 16 bases sitting between them. With regard to this clone: Its specificity is unknown.

Study conclusions and caveats: A later analysis reportedly found fewer N-insertions in an Asian-associated ancestry cluster than the approximately 730-donor mean. For TCR beta chains, V- and J-gene trimming was later linked to a missense DCLRE1C variant. In a later analysis, HLA-associated TCR beta chains were more clonally expanded than equally common others. Available immune exposure information was restricted to CMV serostatus only.

The material sequenced was PBMCs. The clonotype was recovered from a boy aged 2 to 10 in good health and CMV-seronegative. The chain links TRBV18 to TRBJ2-7, with a tentative D call TRBD1 (5 bases). The CDR3 loop is CASSPGMTVGYEQYF. The CDR3, as DNA: TGTGCCAGCTCACCGGGGATGACAGTGGGGTACGAGCAGTACTTC.